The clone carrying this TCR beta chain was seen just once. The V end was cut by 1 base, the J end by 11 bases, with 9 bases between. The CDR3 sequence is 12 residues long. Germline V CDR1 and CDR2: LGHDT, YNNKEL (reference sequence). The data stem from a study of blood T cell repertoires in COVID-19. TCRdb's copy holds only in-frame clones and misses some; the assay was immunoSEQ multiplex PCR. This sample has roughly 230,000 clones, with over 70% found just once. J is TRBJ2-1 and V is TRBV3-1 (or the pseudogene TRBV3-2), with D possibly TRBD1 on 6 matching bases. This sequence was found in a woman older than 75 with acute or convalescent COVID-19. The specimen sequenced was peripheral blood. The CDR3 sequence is CASSQGDRKQFF. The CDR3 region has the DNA TGTGCCAGCAGCCAAGGCGACAGGAAGCAGTTCTTC.